The 2 T cell receptor beta chains presented below share a single source sample, sequenced in a study of blood T cell repertoires in COVID-19 (dated by TCRdb to the early 2020s). Receptor amplification or capture employed the immunoSEQ multiplex PCR assay. The immuneACCESS repertoire file appears here via TCRdb, limited to in-frame rearrangements. These files lack a portion of the clones; in checked studies, under half of the deficit traces to unresolved V genes, and the cause of the others is not known. Across this sample there are hundreds of thousands of clones, with approximately 88% seen only once. The ten top clones hold 6.9% of the sample. Sequencing was performed on peripheral blood. These receptors originate from a woman aged 25 to 39 who had recovered from COVID-19.

The rearrangement uses TRBV6-5 and TRBJ1-6, with a weak D call TRBD1 (5 bases). V was trimmed by 0 bases and J by 9 bases, leaving 12 bases between them. CDR1 and CDR2 (germline): MNHEY, SVGAGI. The CDR3 is made up of 15 amino acids. The CDR3 loop is CASSYSDSVGSPLHF. CDR3 nucleotide sequence: TGTGCCAGCAGTTACTCAGACAGTGTGGGTTCACCCCTCCACTTT.

The V and J genes are TRBV28 and TRBJ1-5; TRBD1 matches at 10 bases. Germline CDR1 MDHEN, CDR2 SYDVKM. This CDR3 region has 17 residues. J lost 4 bases, V lost 6 bases, and 12 bases had no gene match. The CDR3 nucleotides are TGTGCCAGCAGGATAACCGGGACAGGGGTTTATAATCAGCCCCAGCATTTT. Translated: CASRITGTGVYNQPQHF.